This T cell receptor beta chain was observed in a study of human thymus T cells. Study findings and constraints: Related work found strong thymic repertoire overlap between unrelated individuals. Seemingly biased V and J gene usage marked thymic and blood repertoires.

Assay used: immunoSEQ multiplex PCR; TCRdb lists only in-frame clones, some missing. This table has around 120,000 clones, about 93% appearing once. The source of the thymus tissue was resections taken during corrective heart surgery. Details on this clone: Its cognate antigen is unknown.

The CDR3 has 15 amino acids. Losses at the gene ends were 1 base for V and 3 bases for J; bases not matched to a gene: 4. CDR1 and CDR2 from the germline V gene are SEHNR and FQNEAQ (reference sequence). V gene TRBV7-9 combines with J gene TRBJ2-7, with TRBD2 identical over 9 bases. The sample consisted of thymus tissue. This sequence was found in a boy younger than two with a congenital heart defect but otherwise immunologically healthy. The CDR3 here is CASSLVAGGDYEQYF. The CDR3, as DNA: TGTGCCAGCAGCTTAGTGGCGGGGGGGGACTACGAGCAGTACTTC.